The present T cell receptor (beta chain) was sequenced within a study of OX40 agonist ivuxolimab in advanced cancers. V was cut by 0 bases and J by 2 bases, with 4 bases left in between. The CDR3 has 13 amino acids. Germline V gives CDR1 SGHDT, CDR2 YYEEEE. Some clones are missing from TCRdb's copy, which holds only in-frame ones; the method was immunoSEQ multiplex PCR. The sample includes approximately 58,000 clones, roughly 83% seen only once; the top ten take about 2.7%. Concerning this clone itself: In the same sample, other DNA sequences code for this CDR3.

This chain connects TRBV5-6 to TRBJ2-3; D is uncertain. The sequencing here drew on CD4+ or CD8+ T cells sorted from blood, taken in a trial of the OX40 agonist ivuxolimab. The clonotype originates from an adult with an advanced solid tumor such as melanoma, head and neck, liver or kidney cancer. Here the CDR3 reads CASSLGFTDTQYF. DNA of the CDR3: TGTGCCAGCAGCTTGGGGTTCACAGATACGCAGTATTTT.